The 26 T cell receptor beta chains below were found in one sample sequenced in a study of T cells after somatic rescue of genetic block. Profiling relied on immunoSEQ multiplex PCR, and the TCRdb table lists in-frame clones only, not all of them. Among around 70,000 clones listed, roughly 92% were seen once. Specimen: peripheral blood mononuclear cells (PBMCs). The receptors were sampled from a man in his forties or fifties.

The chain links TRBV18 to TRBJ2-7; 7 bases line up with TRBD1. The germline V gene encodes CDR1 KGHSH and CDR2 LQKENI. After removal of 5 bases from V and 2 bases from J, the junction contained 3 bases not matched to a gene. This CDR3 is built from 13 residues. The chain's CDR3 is CASSTGQPYEQYF. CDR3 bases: TGTGCCAGCTCAACGGGACAGCCCTACGAGCAGTACTTC.

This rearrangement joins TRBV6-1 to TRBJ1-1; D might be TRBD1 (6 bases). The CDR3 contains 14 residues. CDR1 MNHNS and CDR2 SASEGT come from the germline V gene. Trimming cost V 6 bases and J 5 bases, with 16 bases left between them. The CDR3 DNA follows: TGTGCCAGCAGAGACTATACAGGGAGAACTGAAGCTTTCTTT. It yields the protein CASRDYTGRTEAFF.

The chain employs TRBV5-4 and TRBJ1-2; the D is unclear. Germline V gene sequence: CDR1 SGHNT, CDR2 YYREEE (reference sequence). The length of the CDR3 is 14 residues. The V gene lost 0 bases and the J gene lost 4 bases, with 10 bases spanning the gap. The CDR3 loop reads CASSLGVSSYGYTF. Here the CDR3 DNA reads TGTGCCAGCAGCTTGGGAGTGTCGTCCTATGGCTACACCTTC.

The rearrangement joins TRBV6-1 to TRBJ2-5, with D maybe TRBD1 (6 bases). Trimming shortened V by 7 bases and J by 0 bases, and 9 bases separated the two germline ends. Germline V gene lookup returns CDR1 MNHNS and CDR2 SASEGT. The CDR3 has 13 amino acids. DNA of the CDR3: TGTGCCAGCATCGGACAGTACCAAGAGACCCAGTACTTC. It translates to CASIGQYQETQYF.

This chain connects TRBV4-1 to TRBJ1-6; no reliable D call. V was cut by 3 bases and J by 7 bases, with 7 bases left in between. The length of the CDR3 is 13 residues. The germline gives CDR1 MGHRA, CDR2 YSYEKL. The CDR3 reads CASSQRSNSPLHF. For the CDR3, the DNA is TGCGCCAGCAGCCAGCGGTCGAATTCACCCCTCCACTTT.

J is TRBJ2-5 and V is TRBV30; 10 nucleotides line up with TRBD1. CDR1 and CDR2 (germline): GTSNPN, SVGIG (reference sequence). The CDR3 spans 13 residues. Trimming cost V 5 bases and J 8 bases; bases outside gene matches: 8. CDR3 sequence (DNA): TGTGCCTGGGAGACAGGGGGCCAAAGCACCCAGTACTTC. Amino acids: CAWETGGQSTQYF.

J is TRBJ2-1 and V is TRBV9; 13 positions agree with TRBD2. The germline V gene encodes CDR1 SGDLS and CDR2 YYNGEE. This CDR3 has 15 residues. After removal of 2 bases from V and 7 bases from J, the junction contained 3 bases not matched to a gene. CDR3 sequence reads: CASSVETSGRNEQFF. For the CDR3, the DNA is TGTGCCAGCAGCGTCGAGACTAGCGGGAGGAATGAGCAGTTCTTC. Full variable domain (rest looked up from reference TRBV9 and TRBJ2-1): DSGVTQTPKHLITATGQRVTLRCSPRSGDLSVYWYQQSLDQGLQFLIQYYNGEERAKGNILERFSAQQFPDLHSELNLSSLELGDSALYFCASSVETSGRNEQFFGPGTRLTVL.

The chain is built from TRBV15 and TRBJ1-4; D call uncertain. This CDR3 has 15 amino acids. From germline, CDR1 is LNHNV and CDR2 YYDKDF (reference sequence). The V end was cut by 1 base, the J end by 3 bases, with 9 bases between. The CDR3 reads CATSRATAANEKLFF. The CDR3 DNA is TGTGCCACCAGCAGAGCGACGGCTGCTAATGAAAAACTGTTTTTT.

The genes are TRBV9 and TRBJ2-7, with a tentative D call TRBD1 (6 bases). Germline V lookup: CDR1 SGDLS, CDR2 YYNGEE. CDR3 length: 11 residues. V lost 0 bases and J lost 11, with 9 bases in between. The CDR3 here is CASSVDRQEYF. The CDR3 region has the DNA TGTGCCAGCAGCGTAGACCGACAGGAGTACTTC.

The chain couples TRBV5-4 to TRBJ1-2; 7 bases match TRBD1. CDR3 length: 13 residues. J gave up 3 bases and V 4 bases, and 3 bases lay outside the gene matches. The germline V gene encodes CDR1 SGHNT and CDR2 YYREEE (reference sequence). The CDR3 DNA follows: TGTGCCAGCAGCGAAGGGACAGACTATGGCTACACCTTC. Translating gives CASSEGTDYGYTF.

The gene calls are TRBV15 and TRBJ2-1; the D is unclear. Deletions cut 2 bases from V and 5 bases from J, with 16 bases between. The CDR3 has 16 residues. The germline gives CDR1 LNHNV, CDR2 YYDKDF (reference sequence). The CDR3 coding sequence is TGTGCCACCAGCAGAACCGATCGAAATCCCAACAATGAGCAGTTCTTC. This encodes CATSRTDRNPNNEQFF.

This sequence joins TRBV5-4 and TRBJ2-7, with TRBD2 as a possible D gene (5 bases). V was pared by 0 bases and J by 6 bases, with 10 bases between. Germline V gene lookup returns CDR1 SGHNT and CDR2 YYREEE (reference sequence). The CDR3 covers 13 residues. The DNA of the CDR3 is TGTGCCAGCAGCTTGGAAGAGGGTGGCGAGCAGTACTTC. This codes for CASSLEEGGEQYF. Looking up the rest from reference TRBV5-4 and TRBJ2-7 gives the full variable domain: ETGVTQSPTHLIKTRGQQVTLRCSSQSGHNTVSWYQQALGQGPQFIFQYYREEENGRGNFPPRFSGLQFPNYSSELNVNALELDDSALYLCASSLEEGGEQYFGPGTRLTVT.

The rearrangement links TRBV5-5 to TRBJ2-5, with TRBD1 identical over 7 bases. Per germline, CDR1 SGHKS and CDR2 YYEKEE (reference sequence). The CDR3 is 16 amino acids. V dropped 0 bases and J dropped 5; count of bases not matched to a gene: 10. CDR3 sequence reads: CASSLALAGGRETQYF. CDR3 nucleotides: TGTGCCAGCAGCTTGGCGTTGGCAGGGGGTAGGGAGACCCAGTACTTC. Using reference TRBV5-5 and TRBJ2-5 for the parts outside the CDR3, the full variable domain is DAGVTQSPTHLIKTRGQQVTLRCSPISGHKSVSWYQQVLGQGPQFIFQYYEKEERGRGNFPDRFSARQFPNYSSELNVNALLLGDSALYLCASSLALAGGRETQYFGPGTRLLVL.

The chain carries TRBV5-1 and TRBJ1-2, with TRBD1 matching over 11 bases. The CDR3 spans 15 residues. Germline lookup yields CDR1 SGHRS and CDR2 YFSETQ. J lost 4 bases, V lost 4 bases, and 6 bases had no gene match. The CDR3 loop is CASSPGTGGIYGYTF. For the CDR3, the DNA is TGCGCCAGCAGCCCTGGGACAGGGGGAATCTATGGCTACACCTTC.

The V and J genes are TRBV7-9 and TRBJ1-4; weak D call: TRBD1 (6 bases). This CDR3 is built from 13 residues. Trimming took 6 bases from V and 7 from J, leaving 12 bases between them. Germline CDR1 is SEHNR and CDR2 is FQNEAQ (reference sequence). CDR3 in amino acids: CASRLKTGEKLFF. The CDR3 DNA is TGTGCCAGCAGATTGAAGACAGGTGAAAAACTGTTTTTT.

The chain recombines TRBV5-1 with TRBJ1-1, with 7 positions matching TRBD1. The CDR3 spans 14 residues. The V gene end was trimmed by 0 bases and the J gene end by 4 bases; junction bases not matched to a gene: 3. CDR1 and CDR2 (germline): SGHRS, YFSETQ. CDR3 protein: CASSLGDRPTEAFF. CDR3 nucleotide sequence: TGCGCCAGCAGCTTGGGGGACAGACCCACTGAAGCTTTCTTT.

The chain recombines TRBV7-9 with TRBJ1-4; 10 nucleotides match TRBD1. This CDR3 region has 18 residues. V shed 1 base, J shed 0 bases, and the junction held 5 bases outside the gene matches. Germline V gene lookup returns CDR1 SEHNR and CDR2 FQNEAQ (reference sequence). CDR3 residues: CASSLGTGGLSTNEKLFF. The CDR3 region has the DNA TGTGCCAGCAGCTTAGGGACAGGGGGACTTTCAACTAATGAAAAACTGTTTTTT.

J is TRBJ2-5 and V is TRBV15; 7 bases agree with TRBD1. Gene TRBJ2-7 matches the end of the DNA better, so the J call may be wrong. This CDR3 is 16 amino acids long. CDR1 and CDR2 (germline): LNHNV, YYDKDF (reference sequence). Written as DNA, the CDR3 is TGTGCCACCAGCAGAGATGCCGGGACAGTGAGCTACGAGCAGTACTTC. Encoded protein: CATSRDAGTVSYEQYF.

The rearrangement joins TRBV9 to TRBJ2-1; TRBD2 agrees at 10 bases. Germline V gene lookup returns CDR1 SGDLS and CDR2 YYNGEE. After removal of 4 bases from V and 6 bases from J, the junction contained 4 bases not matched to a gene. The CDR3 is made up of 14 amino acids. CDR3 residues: CASSRTSGLNEQFF. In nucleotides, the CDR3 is TGTGCCAGCAGCCGGACTAGCGGCCTCAATGAGCAGTTCTTC.

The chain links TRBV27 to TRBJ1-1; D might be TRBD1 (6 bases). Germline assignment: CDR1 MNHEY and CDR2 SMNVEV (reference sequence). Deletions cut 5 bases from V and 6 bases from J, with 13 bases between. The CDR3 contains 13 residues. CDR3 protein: CASSASGGAEAFF. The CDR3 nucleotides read TGTGCCAGCAGTGCCTCGGGGGGCGCTGAAGCTTTCTTT.

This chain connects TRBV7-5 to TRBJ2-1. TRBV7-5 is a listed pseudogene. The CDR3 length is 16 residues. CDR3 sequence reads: CARSLAGQSSYNEQFF. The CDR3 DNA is TGTGCCAGAAGCTTAGCCGGCCAGTCCTCCTACAATGAGCAGTTCTTC.

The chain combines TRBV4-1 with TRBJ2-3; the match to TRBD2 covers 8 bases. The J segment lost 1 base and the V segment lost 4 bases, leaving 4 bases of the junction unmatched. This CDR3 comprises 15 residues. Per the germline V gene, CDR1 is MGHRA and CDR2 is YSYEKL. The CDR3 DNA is TGCGCCAGCAGCCCAAGCGGGGGAGGCACAGATACGCAGTATTTT. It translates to CASSPSGGGTDTQYF.

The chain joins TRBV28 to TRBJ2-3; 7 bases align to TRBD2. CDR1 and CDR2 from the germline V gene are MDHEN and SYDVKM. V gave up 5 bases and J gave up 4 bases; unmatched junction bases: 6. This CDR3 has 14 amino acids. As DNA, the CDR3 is TGTGCCAGCAGTAGGAGAACTAGCGCAGATACGCAGTATTTT. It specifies CASSRRTSADTQYF.

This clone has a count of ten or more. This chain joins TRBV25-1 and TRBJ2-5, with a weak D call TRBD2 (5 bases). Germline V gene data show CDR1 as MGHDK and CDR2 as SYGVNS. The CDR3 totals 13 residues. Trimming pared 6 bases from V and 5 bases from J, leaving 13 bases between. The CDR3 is CASSLGGVETQYF. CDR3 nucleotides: TGTGCCAGCAGCCTAGGAGGAGTGGAGACCCAGTACTTC.

CDR3 bases: TGTGCCAGCAGTTTGCAAGGACTCTCCTACGAGCAGTACTTC. It yields the protein CASSLQGLSYEQYF. The V call is TRBV28, the J call TRBJ2-7; tentatively, D is TRBD2 (5 bases). The CDR3 has 14 residues. Per germline, CDR1 MDHEN and CDR2 SYDVKM. Trimming removed 3 bases from V and 0 bases from J, with 9 bases in between.

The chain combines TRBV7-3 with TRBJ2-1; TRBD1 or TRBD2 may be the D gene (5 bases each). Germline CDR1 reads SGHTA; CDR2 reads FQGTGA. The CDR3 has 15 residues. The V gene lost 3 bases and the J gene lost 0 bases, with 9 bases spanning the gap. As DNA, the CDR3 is TGTGCCAGCAGCTTGAGGGGACCCTCCTACAATGAGCAGTTCTTC. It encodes CASSLRGPSYNEQFF. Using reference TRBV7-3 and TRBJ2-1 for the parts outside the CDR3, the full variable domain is GAGVSQTPSNKVTEKGKYVELRCDPISGHTALYWYRQSLGQGPEFLIYFQGTGAADDSGLPNDRFFAVRPEGSVSTLKIQRTERGDSAVYLCASSLRGPSYNEQFFGPGTRLTVL.